Listed below are T cell receptor beta chains from one sample, sequenced in a study of identical twins. Each CDR3 protein gets one entry after TCRdb re-called the 5' RACE reads with MiXCR. This table holds 500,000 to 600,000 distinct CDR3 sequences, less than 25% found once. This sample was shared with a second study, whose subject was T cells expressing NK-cell markers.

The material sequenced was CD4+ T cells sorted from blood. All receptors come from a woman aged 18-29 years in good health. Each CDR3 is given with its conserved first and last residue. The order of the fields is D gene, J gene, clone size, V gene, CDR3 DNA, CDR3 protein. D genes are given only for firm matches. Rows give clone size only sometimes, using once, few, many, or a class for an expanded clone.

TRBD1 | TRBJ1-6 | . | TRBV20-1 | TGCAGTGCTAGCGGGACAGTGGGTTCACCCCTCCACTTT | CSASGTVGSPLHF
TRBD2 | TRBJ2-7 | . | TRBV9 | TGTGCCAGCAGCCCTGTCCCGGGACTAGCGGGAGTAAACTCCTACGAGCAGTACTTC | CASSPVPGLAGVNSYEQYF
. | TRBJ2-1 | few | TRBV10-3 | TGTGCCATCAGGACAGCACCGGACAATGAGCAGTTCTTC | CAIRTAPDNEQFF
. | TRBJ2-3 | . | TRBV20-1 | TGCAGTGCTAGAGATCTCTTTCCCCAGTATTTT | CSARDLFPQYF
. | TRBJ2-4 | many | TRBV12-3/TRBV12-4 | TGTGCCAGCAAGGGGAACGACATTCAGTACTTC | CASKGNDIQYF
. | TRBJ1-5 | few | TRBV7-2 | TGTGCCAGCAGCTTTTCTGCGGACTCCAGTCAGCCCCAGCATTTT | CASSFSADSSQPQHF
TRBD2 | TRBJ2-3 | . | TRBV20-1 | TGCAGTGCTACACTAGCGGGGGGCCGGAGGACAGATACGCAGTATTTT | CSATLAGGRRTDTQYF
. | TRBJ2-7 | . | TRBV12-1 | TGTGCCAGCAGCTTTATATACAGAGCCTACGAGCAGTACTTC | CASSFIYRAYEQYF
. | TRBJ2-1 | few | TRBV4-3 | TGCGCCAGCAGCCAAGACGGGCGGCGTAGGACCTACAATGAGCAGTTCTTC | CASSQDGRRRTYNEQFF
TRBD1 | TRBJ1-2 | . | TRBV18 | TGTGCCAGCTCACCCGGAACAGGGGAAGGGAACTATGGCTACACCTTC | CASSPGTGEGNYGYTF
TRBD2 | TRBJ2-7 | few | TRBV20-1 | TGCAGTGCCACCGGGACTAGCGGGGCCTACGAGCAGTACTTC | CSATGTSGAYEQYF
. | TRBJ1-5 | . | TRBV7-2 | TGTGTCAGCAGCTTAAAAACAGATACGCAGCATTTT | CVSSLKTDTQHF
. | TRBJ1-1 | . | TRBV6-2/TRBV6-3 | TGTGCCAGCACCAAGGCTCGACGACGCCCAGAGAGGGTTGAAGCTTTCTTT | CASTKARRRPERVEAFF
. | TRBJ2-1 | many | TRBV11-3 | TGTGCCAGCAGCTTAACAGGCAATGAGCAGTTCTTC | CASSLTGNEQFF
. | TRBJ1-2 | . | TRBV7-9 | TGTGCCAGCAGCCCGTCGGGGGCTGGCTACACCTTC | CASSPSGAGYTF
. | TRBJ2-3 | . | TRBV12-3/TRBV12-4 | TGTGCCAGCAGTTTAAACCTGGTCGGCACAGATACGCAGTATTTT | CASSLNLVGTDTQYF
. | TRBJ2-7 | few | TRBV7-8 | TGTGCCAGCAGCTTTAGCGCCCAGGGGACCGAGCAGTACTTC | CASSFSAQGTEQYF
. | TRBJ2-1 | few | TRBV20-1 | TGCAGTGCTTGGGGAGAGGACTCCAATGAGCAGTTCTTC | CSAWGEDSNEQFF
. | TRBJ2-5 | . | TRBV15 | TGTGCCACCAGCAGAGATCTGTTTGTCGGCGCCGAGACCCAGTACTTC | CATSRDLFVGAETQYF
. | TRBJ2-1 | . | TRBV7-9 | TGTGCCAGCAGCCGGCGAACAGGGTGGAATGAGCAGTTCTTC | CASSRRTGWNEQFF
. | TRBJ2-1 | . | TRBV5-1 | TGCGCCAGCAGCTTTGGGCGGTACAATGAGCAGTTCTTC | CASSFGRYNEQFF
TRBD1 | TRBJ2-5 | . | TRBV5-1 | TGCGCCAGCAGACGGCAGACGGGACAGTCTGGGCGAGAGACCCAGTACTTC | CASRRQTGQSGRETQYF
TRBD2 | TRBJ2-7 | . | TRBV7-2 | TGTGCCAGCAGCTCCTGGGGGGGACCCTACGAGCAGTACTTC | CASSSWGGPYEQYF
. | TRBJ2-5 | many | TRBV12-3/TRBV12-4 | TGTGCCAGCAACCCAGGGGGAGGTCTCCAAGAGACCCAGTACTTC | CASNPGGGLQETQYF